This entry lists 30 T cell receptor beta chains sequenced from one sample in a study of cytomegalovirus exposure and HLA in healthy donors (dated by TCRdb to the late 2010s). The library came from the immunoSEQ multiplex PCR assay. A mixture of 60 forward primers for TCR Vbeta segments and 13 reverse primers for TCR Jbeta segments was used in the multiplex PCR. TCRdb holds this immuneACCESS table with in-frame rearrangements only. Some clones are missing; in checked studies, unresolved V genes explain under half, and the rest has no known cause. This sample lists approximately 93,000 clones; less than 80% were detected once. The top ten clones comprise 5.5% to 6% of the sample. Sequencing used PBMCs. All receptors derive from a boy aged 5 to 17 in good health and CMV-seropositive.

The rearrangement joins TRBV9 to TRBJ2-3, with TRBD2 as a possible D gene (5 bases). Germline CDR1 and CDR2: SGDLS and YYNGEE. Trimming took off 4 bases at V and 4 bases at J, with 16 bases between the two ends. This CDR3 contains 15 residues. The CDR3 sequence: CASSSRGLAPDTQYF. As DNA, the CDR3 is TGTGCCAGCAGCTCCCGTGGGCTAGCTCCAGATACGCAGTATTTT. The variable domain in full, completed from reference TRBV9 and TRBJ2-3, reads DSGVTQTPKHLITATGQRVTLRCSPRSGDLSVYWYQQSLDQGLQFLIQYYNGEERAKGNILERFSAQQFPDLHSELNLSSLELGDSALYFCASSSRGLAPDTQYFGPGTRLTVL.

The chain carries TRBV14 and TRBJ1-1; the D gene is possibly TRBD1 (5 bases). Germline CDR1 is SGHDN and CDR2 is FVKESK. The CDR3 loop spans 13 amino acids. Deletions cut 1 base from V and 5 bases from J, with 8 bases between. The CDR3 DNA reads TGTGCCAGCAGCCAAGTGGGGGGGACTGAAGCTTTCTTT. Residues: CASSQVGGTEAFF.

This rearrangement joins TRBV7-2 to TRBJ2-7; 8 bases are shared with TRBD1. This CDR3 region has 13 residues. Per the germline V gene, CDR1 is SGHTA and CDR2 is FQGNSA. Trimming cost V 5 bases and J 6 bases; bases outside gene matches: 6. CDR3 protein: CASSTDRVGEQYF. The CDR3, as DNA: TGTGCCAGCAGCACGGACAGGGTGGGCGAGCAGTACTTC. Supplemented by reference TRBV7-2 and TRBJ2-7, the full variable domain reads GAGVSQSPSNKVTEKGKDVELRCDPISGHTALYWYRQSLGQGLEFLIYFQGNSAPDKSGLPSDRFSAERTGGSVSTLTIQRTQQEDSAVYLCASSTDRVGEQYFGPGTRLTVT.

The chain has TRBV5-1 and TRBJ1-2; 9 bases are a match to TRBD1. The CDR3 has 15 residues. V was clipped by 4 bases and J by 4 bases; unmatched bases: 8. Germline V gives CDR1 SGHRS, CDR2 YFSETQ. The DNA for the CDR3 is TGCGCCAGCAGCGGACGACAGGGGGTTGGCTATGGCTACACCTTC. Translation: CASSGRQGVGYGYTF.

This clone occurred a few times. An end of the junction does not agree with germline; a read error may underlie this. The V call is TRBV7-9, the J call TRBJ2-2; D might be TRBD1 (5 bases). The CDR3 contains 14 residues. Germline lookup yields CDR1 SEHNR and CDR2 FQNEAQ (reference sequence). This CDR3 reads CSSSLLQGAGELFF. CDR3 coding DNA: TGTTCCAGCAGCTTATTGCAAGGGGCCGGGGAGCTGTTTTTT.

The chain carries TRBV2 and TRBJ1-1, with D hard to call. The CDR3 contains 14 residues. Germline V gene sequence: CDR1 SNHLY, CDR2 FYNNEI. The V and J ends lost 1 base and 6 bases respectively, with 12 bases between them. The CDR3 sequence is CASSEVRREAEAFF. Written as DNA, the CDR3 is TGTGCCAGCAGTGAAGTCAGGAGGGAGGCTGAAGCTTTCTTT.

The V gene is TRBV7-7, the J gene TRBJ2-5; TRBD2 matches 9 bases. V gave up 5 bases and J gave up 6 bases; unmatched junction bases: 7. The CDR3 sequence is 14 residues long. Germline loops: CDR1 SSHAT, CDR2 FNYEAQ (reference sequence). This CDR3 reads CASSVAGGQKTQYF. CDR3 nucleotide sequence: TGTGCCAGCAGCGTGGCGGGGGGGCAAAAGACCCAGTACTTC.

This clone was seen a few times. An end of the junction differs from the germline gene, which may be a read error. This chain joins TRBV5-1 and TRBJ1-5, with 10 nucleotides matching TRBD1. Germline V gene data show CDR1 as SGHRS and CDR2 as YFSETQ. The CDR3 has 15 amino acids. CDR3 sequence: CASSLDGTGVQPQNF. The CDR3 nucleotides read TGCGCCAGCAGCTTGGATGGGACAGGGGTTCAGCCCCAGAATTTT. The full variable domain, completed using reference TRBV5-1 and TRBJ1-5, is KAGVTQTPRYLIKTRGQQVTLSCSPISGHRSVSWYQQTPGQGLQFLFEYFSETQRNKGNFPGRFSGRQFSNSRSEMNVSTLELGDSALYLCASSLDGTGVQPQNFGDGTRLSIL.

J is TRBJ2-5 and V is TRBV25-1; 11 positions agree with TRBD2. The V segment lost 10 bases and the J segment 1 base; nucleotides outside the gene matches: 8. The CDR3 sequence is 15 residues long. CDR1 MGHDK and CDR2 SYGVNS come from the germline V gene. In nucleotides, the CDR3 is TGTGCCACCGCGACCGGGACTAGCGGCCAAGAGACCCAGTACTTC. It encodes CATATGTSGQETQYF.

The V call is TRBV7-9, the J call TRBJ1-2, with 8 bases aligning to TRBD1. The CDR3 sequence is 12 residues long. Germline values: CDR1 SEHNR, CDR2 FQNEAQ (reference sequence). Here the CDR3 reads CSGTGSNYGYTF. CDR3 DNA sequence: TGTTCCGGGACAGGCTCTAACTATGGCTACACCTTC.

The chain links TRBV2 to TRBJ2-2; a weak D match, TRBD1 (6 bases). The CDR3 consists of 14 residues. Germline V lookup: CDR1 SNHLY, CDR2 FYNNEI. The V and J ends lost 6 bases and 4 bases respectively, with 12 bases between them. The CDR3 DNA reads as TGTGCCAGCAGGGAGGACAGACCCACCGGGGAGCTGTTTTTT. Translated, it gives CASREDRPTGELFF.

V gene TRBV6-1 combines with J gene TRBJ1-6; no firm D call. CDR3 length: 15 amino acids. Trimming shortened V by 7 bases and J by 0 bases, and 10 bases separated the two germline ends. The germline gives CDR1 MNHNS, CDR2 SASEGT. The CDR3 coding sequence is TGTGCCAGCACCGAGTCTTTCTCCTATAATTCACCCCTCCACTTT. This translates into CASTESFSYNSPLHF.

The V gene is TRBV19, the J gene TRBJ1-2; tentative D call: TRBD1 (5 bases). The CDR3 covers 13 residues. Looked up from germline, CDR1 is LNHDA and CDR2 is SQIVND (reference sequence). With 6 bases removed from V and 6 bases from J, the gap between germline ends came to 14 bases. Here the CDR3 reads CASSRRDGNGYTF. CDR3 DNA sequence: TGTGCCAGTAGCCGCAGGGATGGCAATGGCTACACCTTC.

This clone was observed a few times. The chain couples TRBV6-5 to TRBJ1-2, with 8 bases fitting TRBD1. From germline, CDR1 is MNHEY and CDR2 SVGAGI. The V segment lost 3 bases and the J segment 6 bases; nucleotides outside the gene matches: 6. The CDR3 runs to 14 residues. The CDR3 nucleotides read TGTGCCAGCAGTTATGCACGGACAGGGAATGGCTACACCTTC. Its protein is CASSYARTGNGYTF.

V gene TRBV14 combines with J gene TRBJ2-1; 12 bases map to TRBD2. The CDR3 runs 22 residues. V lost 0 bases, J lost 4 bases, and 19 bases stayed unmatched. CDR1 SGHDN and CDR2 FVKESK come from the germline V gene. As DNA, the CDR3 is TGTGCCAGCAGCCAAGATCTCCGGGGTCCAGAGACTAGCGGGAGAATTTACAATGAGCAGTTCTTC. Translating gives CASSQDLRGPETSGRIYNEQFF.

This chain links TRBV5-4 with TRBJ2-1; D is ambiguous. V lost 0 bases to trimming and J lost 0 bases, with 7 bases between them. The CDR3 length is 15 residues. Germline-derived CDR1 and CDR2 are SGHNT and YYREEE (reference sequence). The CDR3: CASSLEMSSYNEQFF. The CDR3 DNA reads TGTGCCAGCAGCTTGGAAATGAGCTCCTACAATGAGCAGTTCTTC.

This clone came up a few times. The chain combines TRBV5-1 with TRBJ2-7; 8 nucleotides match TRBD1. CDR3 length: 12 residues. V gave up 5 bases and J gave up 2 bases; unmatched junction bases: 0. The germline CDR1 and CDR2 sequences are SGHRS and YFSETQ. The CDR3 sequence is CASRGQAYEQYF. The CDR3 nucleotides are TGCGCCAGCAGGGGACAGGCCTACGAGCAGTACTTC.

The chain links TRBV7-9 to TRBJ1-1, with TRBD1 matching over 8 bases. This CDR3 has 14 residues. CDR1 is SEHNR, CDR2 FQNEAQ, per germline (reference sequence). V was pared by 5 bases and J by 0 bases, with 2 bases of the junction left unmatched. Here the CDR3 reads CASSPTGVNTEAFF. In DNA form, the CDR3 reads TGTGCCAGCAGCCCGACAGGGGTGAACACTGAAGCTTTCTTT.

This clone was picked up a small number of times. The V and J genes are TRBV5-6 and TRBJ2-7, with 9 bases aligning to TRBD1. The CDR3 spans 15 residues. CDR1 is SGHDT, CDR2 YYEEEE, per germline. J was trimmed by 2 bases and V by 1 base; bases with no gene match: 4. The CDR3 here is CASSLRRQGAYEQYF. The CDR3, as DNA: TGTGCCAGCAGCTTGCGAAGACAGGGGGCCTACGAGCAGTACTTC.

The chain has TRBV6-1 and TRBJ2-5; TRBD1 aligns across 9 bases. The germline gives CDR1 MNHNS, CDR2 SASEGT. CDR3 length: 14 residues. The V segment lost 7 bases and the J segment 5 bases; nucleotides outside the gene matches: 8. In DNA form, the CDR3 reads TGTGCCAGCACCGGAGGGACAGGGCGGGAGACCCAGTACTTC. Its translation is CASTGGTGRETQYF.

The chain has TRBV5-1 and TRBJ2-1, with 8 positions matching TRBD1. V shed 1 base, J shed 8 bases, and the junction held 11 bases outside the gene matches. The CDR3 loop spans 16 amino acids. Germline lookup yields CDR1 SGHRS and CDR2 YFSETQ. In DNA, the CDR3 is TGCGCCAGCAGCTTGTGGGGGACAGGAATCGACGATGAGCAGTTCTTC. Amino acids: CASSLWGTGIDDEQFF.

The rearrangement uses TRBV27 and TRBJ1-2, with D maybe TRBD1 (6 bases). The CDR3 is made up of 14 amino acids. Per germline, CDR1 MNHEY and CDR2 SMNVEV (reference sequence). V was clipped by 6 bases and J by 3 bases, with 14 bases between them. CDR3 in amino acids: CASSPWGGDYGYTF. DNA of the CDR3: TGTGCCAGCAGCCCCTGGGGGGGCGACTATGGCTACACCTTC.

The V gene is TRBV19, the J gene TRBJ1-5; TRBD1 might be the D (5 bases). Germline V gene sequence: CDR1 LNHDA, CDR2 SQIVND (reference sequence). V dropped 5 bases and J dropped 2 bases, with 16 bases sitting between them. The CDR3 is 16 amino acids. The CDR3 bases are TGTGCCAGTAGTGCCTCGGGGGGAATCGGCAATCAGCCCCAGCATTTT. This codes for CASSASGGIGNQPQHF.

The CDR3 nucleotides are TGTGCCAGTAGTATCTGGGGCAGGGAAGCTTTCTTT. Protein: CASSIWGREAFF. This sequence joins TRBV19 and TRBJ1-1; weak D call: TRBD1 (5 bases). The V gene lost 3 bases and the J gene lost 8 bases, with 10 bases spanning the gap. Germline CDR1 is LNHDA and CDR2 is SQIVND (reference sequence). The CDR3 spans 12 residues.

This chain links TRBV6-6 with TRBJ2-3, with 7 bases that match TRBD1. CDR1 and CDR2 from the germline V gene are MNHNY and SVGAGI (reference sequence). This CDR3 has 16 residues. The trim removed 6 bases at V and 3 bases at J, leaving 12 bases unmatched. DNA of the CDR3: TGTGCCAGCAGACTAATACAGGGGCAAGGGACAGATACGCAGTATTTT. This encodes CASRLIQGQGTDTQYF.

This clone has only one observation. The CDR3 spells CASSFGQGTEAFF. The CDR3 DNA is TGCGCCAGCAGCTTTGGACAGGGCACTGAAGCTTTCTTT. The chain combines TRBV5-1 with TRBJ1-1; TRBD1 matches 8 bases. CDR1 is SGHRS and CDR2 is YFSETQ in the germline V gene. The junction had 1 base not matched to a gene; V was cut back by 2 bases and J by 4 bases. This CDR3 is 13 amino acids long.

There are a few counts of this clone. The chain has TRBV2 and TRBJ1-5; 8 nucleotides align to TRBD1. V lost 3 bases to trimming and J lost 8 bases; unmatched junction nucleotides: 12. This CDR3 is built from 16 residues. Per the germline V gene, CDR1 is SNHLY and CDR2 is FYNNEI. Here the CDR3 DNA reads TGTGCCAGCAGTGACGGCGACAGGGGCCCCTTGGAGCCCCAGCATTTT. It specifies CASSDGDRGPLEPQHF.

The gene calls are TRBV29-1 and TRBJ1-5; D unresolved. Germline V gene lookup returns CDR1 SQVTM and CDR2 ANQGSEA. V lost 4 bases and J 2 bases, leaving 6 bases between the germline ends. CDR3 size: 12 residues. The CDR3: CSVGEGNQPQHF. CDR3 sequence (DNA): TGCAGCGTTGGCGAGGGCAATCAGCCCCAGCATTTT.

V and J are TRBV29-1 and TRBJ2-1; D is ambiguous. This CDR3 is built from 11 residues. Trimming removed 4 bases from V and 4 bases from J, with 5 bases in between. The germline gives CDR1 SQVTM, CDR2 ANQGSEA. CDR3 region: CSVVHYNEQFF. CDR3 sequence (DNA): TGCAGCGTTGTTCATTACAATGAGCAGTTCTTC.

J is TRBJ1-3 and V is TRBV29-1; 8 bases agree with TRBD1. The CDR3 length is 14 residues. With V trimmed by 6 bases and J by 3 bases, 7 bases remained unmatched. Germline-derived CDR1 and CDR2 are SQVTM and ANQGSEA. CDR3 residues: CSVLGQGGGNTIYF. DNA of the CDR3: TGCAGCGTACTAGGACAGGGAGGTGGAAACACCATATATTTT.